Detailed here is one T cell receptor (beta chain). The data are from a study of blood T cell repertoires in COVID-19. Study details: The samples span acute and convalescent COVID-19 from the United States, Italy and Spain.

Libraries were prepared by immunoSEQ multiplex PCR; TCRdb keeps only in-frame clonotypes and omits some of them. Counted here are about 170,000 clones, 75% to 90% occurring once; the ten biggest clones make up 2.5% to 3.5%. What was sequenced was peripheral blood. This receptor was identified in a woman between 55 and 75 years old with acute or convalescent COVID-19.

CDR3 region: CASKPRRQSTQETQYF. The CDR3 DNA is TGTGCCAGCAAGCCCCGTAGACAGTCGACCCAAGAGACCCAGTACTTC. The chain links TRBV28 to TRBJ2-5, with D perhaps TRBD1 (5 bases). Germline V gene lookup returns CDR1 MDHEN and CDR2 SYDVKM. Deletions cut 7 bases from V and 1 base from J, with 19 bases between. This CDR3 has 16 residues. Looking up the rest from reference TRBV28 and TRBJ2-5 gives the full variable domain: DVKVTQSSRYLVKRTGEKVFLECVQDMDHENMFWYRQDPGLGLRLIYFSYDVKMKEKGDIPEGYSVSREKKERFSLILESASTNQTSMYLCASKPRRQSTQETQYFGPGTRLLVL.